This TCR beta chain originates from a study of T-cell memory formation after mild COVID-19. This clonotype was counted between two and nine times. Each CDR3 protein gets one entry after TCRdb re-called the 5' RACE reads with MiXCR. This sample has just over 200,000 distinct CDR3 sequences, with around 8.8% found just once. The clonotype comes from a man between 18 and 35 years old who had mild COVID-19 (a few samples of this study predate the infection). Cell type and time point are not known. Sample: PBMCs or a T cell subset sorted from them (not recorded which).

CDR3 DNA: TGCAGTGCTAGCGTTGGTCTTTATCTGGACTATGGCTACACCTTC. Protein: CSASVGLYLDYGYTF. The chain links TRBV20-1 to TRBJ1-2; D remains unclear. The CDR3 sequence is 15 residues long. Germline CDR1 and CDR2: DFQATT and SNEGSKA (reference sequence). The V gene lost 3 bases and the J gene lost 3 bases, with 17 bases spanning the gap.